This passage covers 19 T cell receptor beta chains from one sample sequenced in a study of blood T cell repertoires in COVID-19. Produced via immunoSEQ multiplex PCR; TCRdb's table is partial and in-frame only. The repertoire has tens of thousands of clones, around 76% of them found once; the top ten carry around a sixth. Sequenced input: peripheral blood. The receptor set was obtained from a human donor in a cohort sampled during active COVID-19.

The chain recombines TRBV5-1 with TRBJ2-3; possibly TRBD2 for D (5 bases). Germline CDR1 reads SGHRS; CDR2 reads YFSETQ. The length of the CDR3 is 14 residues. The V gene lost 2 bases and the J gene lost 1 base, with 8 bases spanning the gap. Written as DNA, the CDR3 is TGCGCCAGCAGCTTAGGAGGTGGCACAGATACGCAGTATTTT. Translating gives CASSLGGGTDTQYF. Using reference TRBV5-1 and TRBJ2-3 for the parts outside the CDR3, the full variable domain is KAGVTQTPRYLIKTRGQQVTLSCSPISGHRSVSWYQQTPGQGLQFLFEYFSETQRNKGNFPGRFSGRQFSNSRSEMNVSTLELGDSALYLCASSLGGGTDTQYFGPGTRLTVL.

The V gene is TRBV6-1, the J gene TRBJ1-2; a weak D match, TRBD1 (5 bases). Trimming cost V 1 base and J 3 bases, with 12 bases left between them. The CDR3 is 15 amino acids. The germline gives CDR1 MNHNS, CDR2 SASEGT. The CDR3: CASSEVGRAYYGYTF. The DNA of the CDR3 is TGTGCCAGCAGTGAAGTGGGCAGGGCATACTATGGCTACACCTTC.

The chain carries TRBV12-5 and TRBJ2-3; 9 bases are a match to TRBD1. V shed 6 bases and J 1 base; nucleotides not matched to a gene: 11. The CDR3 length is 17 residues. Per the germline V gene, CDR1 is LGHNT and CDR2 is FRNRAP. The CDR3 DNA follows: TGTGCTAGTGGCCCCGGGACAGGGCCACCCCGCACAGATACGCAGTATTTT. Translation gives CASGPGTGPPRTDTQYF.

The chain has TRBV18 and TRBJ2-7, with D perhaps TRBD2 (5 bases). Germline V gene data show CDR1 as KGHSH and CDR2 as LQKENI. Trimming took 5 bases from V and 3 from J, leaving 8 bases between them. This CDR3 spans 12 amino acids. The CDR3 here is CASSAEGYEQYV. The DNA for the CDR3 is TGTGCCAGCTCAGCCGAGGGCTACGAGCAGTACGTC.

This chain uses TRBV4-1 with TRBJ2-7, with TRBD2 matching over 7 bases. Germline CDR1 is MGHRA and CDR2 is YSYEKL. The V and J ends lost 3 bases and 7 bases, in that order; junction bases with no gene match: 12. The CDR3 runs to 15 residues. CDR3 coding DNA: TGCGCCAGCAGCCAGGAACCGGGACCCGGGAGGGAGCAGTACTTC. This encodes CASSQEPGPGREQYF.

Written as DNA, the CDR3 is TGCGCCAGCAGCAGTTCATGGGCTGTGAACACTGAAGCTTTCTTT. It is translated as CASSSSWAVNTEAFF. The chain joins TRBV5-1 to TRBJ1-1, with unresolved D. Deletions cut 4 bases from V and 0 bases from J, with 13 bases between. This CDR3 region has 15 residues. The V gene's germline CDR1 is SGHRS and CDR2 YFSETQ.

The gene calls are TRBV10-3 and TRBJ2-2, with D hard to call. Germline V CDR1 and CDR2: ENHRY, SYGVKD. The CDR3 has 12 amino acids. Trimming took off 8 bases at V and 1 base at J, with 5 bases between the two ends. CDR3 sequence (DNA): TGTGCCATCTTAAAGAACACCGGGGAGCTGTTTTTT. The encoded protein is CAILKNTGELFF.

The chain recombines TRBV19 with TRBJ1-1; 7 bases are shared with TRBD1. Trimming took 3 bases from V and 0 from J; bases not matched to a gene: 7. The CDR3 spans 16 residues. The germline CDR1 and CDR2 sequences are LNHDA and SQIVND (reference sequence). For the CDR3, the DNA is TGTGCCAGTAGTATCTGGACAGGAATCATGAACACTGAAGCTTTCTTT. Encoded protein: CASSIWTGIMNTEAFF.

The CDR3 sequence is CASSPDEAGELFF. The DNA of the CDR3 is TGCGCCAGCAGCCCCGACGAGGCCGGGGAGCTGTTTTTT. The chain uses TRBV4-1 and TRBJ2-2; no reliable D call. CDR1 and CDR2 (germline): MGHRA, YSYEKL. V gave up 4 bases and J gave up 6 bases, with 9 bases separating them. The CDR3 has 13 amino acids.

The chain employs TRBV3-1 (or the pseudogene TRBV3-2) and TRBJ1-4; no clear D gene. This CDR3 has 12 amino acids. V was shortened by 2 bases and J by 9 bases, with 7 bases between the two germline ends. CDR1 is LGHDT and CDR2 is YNNKEL in the germline V gene (reference sequence). This chain's CDR3 is CASSQLVQKLFF. CDR3 sequence (DNA): TGTGCCAGCAGCCAACTAGTCCAAAAACTGTTTTTT.

The chain couples TRBV7-8 to TRBJ2-2; the D gene is possibly TRBD1 (6 bases). Germline V gene data show CDR1 as SGHVS and CDR2 as FQNEAQ. This CDR3 region has 15 residues. V was pared by 7 bases and J by 5 bases, with 17 bases between. CDR3 nucleotides: TGTGCCAGCACCCGGGGTCAGGGGAGTACCGGGGAGCTGTTTTTT. Translation: CASTRGQGSTGELFF.

This chain connects TRBV9 to TRBJ1-1; D gene uncertain. The CDR3 sequence is 14 residues long. V was clipped by 2 bases and J by 2 bases, with 10 bases between them. CDR1 and CDR2 (germline): SGDLS, YYNGEE. CDR3 sequence: CASSVGTVNTEAFF. DNA of the CDR3: TGTGCCAGCAGCGTGGGTACAGTAAACACTGAAGCTTTCTTT.

The chain carries TRBV27 and TRBJ1-6; TRBD1 matches at 8 bases. V lost 0 bases to trimming and J lost 2 bases; unmatched junction nucleotides: 9. This CDR3 comprises 19 residues. CDR1 is MNHEY and CDR2 is SMNVEV in the germline V gene (reference sequence). CDR3 amino acids: CASSLSFRTGLTYNSPLHF. The CDR3 region has the DNA TGTGCCAGCAGTTTATCGTTCCGGACAGGGCTCACCTATAATTCACCCCTCCACTTT.

This sequence joins TRBV12-5 and TRBJ2-2; unclear D gene. Germline-derived CDR1 and CDR2 are LGHNT and FRNRAP. V was pared by 5 bases and J by 4 bases, with 5 bases between. The CDR3 runs to 12 residues. In nucleotides, the CDR3 is TGTGCTAGTGGTCTCCTCACCGGGGAGCTGTTTTTT. This encodes CASGLLTGELFF. Variable domain in full (rest from reference TRBV12-5 and TRBJ2-2): DARVTQTPRHKVTEMGQEVTMRCQPILGHNTVFWYRQTMMQGLELLAYFRNRAPLDDSGMPKDRFSAEMPDATLATLKIQPSEPRDSAVYFCASGLLTGELFFGEGSRLTVL.

The V gene is TRBV5-6, the J gene TRBJ2-5; TRBD2 aligns across 16 bases. The germline V gene has CDR1 SGHDT and CDR2 YYEEEE. V was pared by 3 bases and J by 5 bases, with 10 bases of the junction left unmatched. The CDR3 contains 18 residues. CDR3: CASSSGTSGRAYAETQYF. The CDR3 region has the DNA TGTGCCAGCAGCTCCGGGACTAGCGGGAGGGCCTATGCTGAGACCCAGTACTTC.

The J gene is TRBJ2-1, the V gene TRBV11-3, with 8 positions matching TRBD2. This CDR3 has 15 amino acids. Germline values: CDR1 SGHNT, CDR2 YENEEA. Trimming took 5 bases from V and 4 from J; bases not matched to a gene: 7. CDR3 loop: CASSVSGGPYNEQFF. The DNA of the CDR3 is TGTGCCAGCAGCGTAAGCGGGGGACCTTACAATGAGCAGTTCTTC.

In its sample, this clone was seen a few times. The genes are TRBV4-1 and TRBJ1-1; D may be TRBD1 (5 bases). The germline V gene has CDR1 MGHRA and CDR2 YSYEKL. Trimming removed 3 bases from V and 1 base from J, with 9 bases in between. The CDR3 is made up of 14 amino acids. The chain's CDR3 is CASSHQGSNTEAFF. CDR3 DNA sequence: TGCGCCAGCAGCCACCAGGGCTCGAACACTGAAGCTTTCTTT.

The chain employs TRBV4-1 and TRBJ2-5; TRBD2 matches 11 bases. CDR3 length: 16 residues. The germline V gene encodes CDR1 MGHRA and CDR2 YSYEKL. J gave up 5 bases and V 1 base, and 6 bases lay outside the gene matches. The CDR3 sequence is CASSQVTSGSRETQYF. As DNA, the CDR3 is TGCGCCAGCAGCCAAGTCACTAGCGGGAGCCGGGAGACCCAGTACTTC.

V is TRBV5-1 and J is TRBJ1-3; D is unclear. Germline lookup yields CDR1 SGHRS and CDR2 YFSETQ. Between the trimmed V and J ends, which lost 4 bases and 2 bases, there was a span of 19 bases. The CDR3 has 17 residues. Written as DNA, the CDR3 is TGCGCCAGCAGCCCCCGAGAGAGGGCCGCCACTGGAAACACCATATATTTT. Its translation: CASSPRERAATGNTIYF. Combining the CDR3 with reference TRBV5-1 and TRBJ1-3 gives the whole variable domain KAGVTQTPRYLIKTRGQQVTLSCSPISGHRSVSWYQQTPGQGLQFLFEYFSETQRNKGNFPGRFSGRQFSNSRSEMNVSTLELGDSALYLCASSPRERAATGNTIYFGEGSWLTVV.